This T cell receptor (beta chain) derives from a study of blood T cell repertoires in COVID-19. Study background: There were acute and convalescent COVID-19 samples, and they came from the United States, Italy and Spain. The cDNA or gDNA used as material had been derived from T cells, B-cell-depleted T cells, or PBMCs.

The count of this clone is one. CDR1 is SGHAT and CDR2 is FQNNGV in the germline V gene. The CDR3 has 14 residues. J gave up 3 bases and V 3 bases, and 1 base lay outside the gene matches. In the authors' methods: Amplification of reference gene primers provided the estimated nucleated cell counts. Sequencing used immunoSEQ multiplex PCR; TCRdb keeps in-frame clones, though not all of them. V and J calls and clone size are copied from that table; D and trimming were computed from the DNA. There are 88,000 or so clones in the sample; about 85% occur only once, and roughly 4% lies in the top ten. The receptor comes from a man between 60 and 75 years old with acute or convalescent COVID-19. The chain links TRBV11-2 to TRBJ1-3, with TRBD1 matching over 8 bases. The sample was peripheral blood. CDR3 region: CASSLDRVGNTIYF. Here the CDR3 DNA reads TGTGCCAGCAGCTTGGACAGGGTTGGAAACACCATATATTTT.